What follows is one TCR beta chain and its context. This clonotype was detected ten times or more. Its antigen is unknown. Base quality data are lacking; no much larger clone is found one base away. Starting from around 520 ng total RNA, TCRbeta-specific cDNA was produced by reverse transcription with a constant-region primer and ProtoScript II reverse transcriptase. Construction of the TCRbeta libraries relied on three nested rounds of multiplex PCR, following a slightly modified ARM-PCR procedure. The first two PCR rounds used multiplex TRBV1-TRBV30 forward primers with a Cbeta reverse primer, each for about 10 cycles. A final 25-cycle PCR with Deep VentR polymerase added sample barcodes and Illumina adapters. Before sequencing, amplicons of 200-500 bp were purified from gel using a QIAquick gel extraction kit. TCRbeta amplicons were sequenced on an Illumina HiSeq 2500 with 250-bp paired-end reads. From the authors' description of their analysis: Reads were quality-trimmed with Trimmomatic v0.33, and paired reads were merged with FLASH v1.2.11 to recover full CDR3 sequences. MiGEC v1.2.1b assigned V, D and J germline segments to the rearranged TCRbeta sequences. Clonotype statistics and Shannon-Wiener diversity indices were computed with VDJtools v1.0.0. To cut down on sampling bias, every analysis after diversity analysis relied on just the 250 most abundant clonotypes from each sample. TCRdb redid the processing of the public reads, applying fastp at Q25 and MiXCR, and retained in-frame beta chains. Rows with a matching CDR3 protein are joined into one entry that keeps the most common DNA and genes. The V and J calls reflect TCRdb's pipeline rather than the authors' work. A total of 80,000 or so distinct CDR3 sequences appear in this sample, 60% to 80% of them only once. Approximately 14% of the sample comes from the top ten.

Without any cell sorting, total RNA and DNA were co-extracted from 20-30 mg of bulk tissue using the AllPrep DNA/RNA mini kit. About five patients with histopathologically diagnosed primary liver carcinoma underwent surgical resection in China between late 2015 and March 2016. At the time of sampling, the patients were treatment-naive and had chronic HBV infection. Five spatially separated regions were sampled per tumor: superior, inferior, left-lateral and right-lateral poles, plus the tumor centre. Histological examination found more than 80% viable tumor cells in every tumor sample. Fresh tumor and adjacent tissue pieces were bisected, with one half stored in RNAlater at -80 degrees C and the other half sent for histology. Measured from the cysteine to the phenylalanine, the CDR3 is 15 residues long. The entry retains the CDR3 DNA only, 45 bases that are in frame from base 1. V trim: 5 bases; J trim: 5 bases; unmatched bases: 9. From a lookup of the germline V gene (reference sequence), CDR1 and CDR2 are SEHNR and FQNEAQ.

These data come from a study of tumor-infiltrating lymphocytes in primary liver carcinoma (dated 2017 in TCRdb). Study-wide context: The five patients, three men and two women aged 30 to 69 years, had hepatocellular carcinoma (four) or combined HCC and intrahepatic cholangiocarcinoma (one). Tumors of the five patients were stage T1-T3 N0M0 with maximum diameters of 4.2 to 10 cm. Roughly 3.65 to 7.13 million productive TCRbeta reads were obtained per sample, and no significant difference in read depth was found between tissue types. For each liver tumor, the study sampled five regions along with adjacent normal tissue and blood, and applied TCRbeta repertoire sequencing, expression microarrays and whole-exome sequencing. A total of about 35 specimens from 5 patients, comprising about 25 tumor regions, 5 adjacent noncancerous liver tissues and 5 peripheral blood samples, were covered by TCRbeta repertoire sequencing. Agilent mRNA microarray profiling was performed on the roughly 25 tumor region samples to relate TCRbeta repertoire diversity to the local molecular phenotype. Technical replicate repertoires showed high reproducibility, with mean shared-clone rates about 0.92 and correlation coefficients above 0.95. The study at large found these results: Repertoire overlap was found to be higher between tumor regions (mean around 35%) than between tumor-adjacent (around 17%) or tumor-blood (around 15%) pairs, consistent with antigen-driven expansion. With just a handful of patients in the study, the authors point out that the findings should be validated in a larger study. Only roughly 8-25% of top clones appeared in all five regions of a tumor, which suggests that tumor-infiltrating T cells are spatially heterogeneous. Compared with blood, tumors had a significantly larger share of the repertoire taken up by the top 250 clones (p = 0.039). Since the samples were bulk and unsorted, there was no way to compare CD4+ and CD8+ T cell repertoires. Because only the TCR beta chain was sequenced and unpaired alpha chains were not captured, true repertoire diversity is likely underestimated.

Specimen: liver tumor tissue from sampling region 4. The meaning of the sample's cell subset or site label: tumor region T4, right-lateral pole. The sequence links TRBV7-9 to TRBJ2-7, with TRBD2 identical over 10 junction bases. This sequence was found in an older woman with primary liver carcinoma and hepatitis B virus infection. The bases are TGTGCCAGCAGCCCCCGGACTAGCGGCTTCGACGAGCAGTACTTC. The translation is CASSPRTSGFDEQYF.